The subject of this entry is one T cell receptor (beta chain). Its antigen is undetermined. Trimming stripped 8 bases from V and 4 bases from J, with 12 bases between. The length of the CDR3 is 13 residues. Germline CDR1 SNHLY, CDR2 FYNNEI. The sample's time point: patch test 1, 2 weeks after DPC sensitization. Treatment defined: therapeutic diphenylcyclopropenone sensitization with weekly scalp DPC. The data are from a study of human T cells and chemical hapten exposure. TCRdb reanalysed the RACE reads using MiXCR and keeps one entry per CDR3 protein. This sample yields roughly 190,000 distinct CDR3 sequences, of which approximately 20% are seen a single time; about 7% belongs to the top ten. Whole-study findings and limits: Patch test score rose with PT1 expanded TCRs, significant at 8, 16, 32, not 4.

This TCR was sampled from a woman in her forties or fifties with alopecia areata. Some clones in this sample may be carry-over from other donors' samples. This material consisted of whole blood, taken in connection with sensitization to the hapten diphenylcyclopropenone (DPC). This chain uses TRBV2 with TRBJ1-3, with D unclear. In DNA form, the CDR3 reads TGTGCCAGCCTAGTGGGCGGCGGAAACACCATATATTTT. Protein sequence: CASLVGGGNTIYF.